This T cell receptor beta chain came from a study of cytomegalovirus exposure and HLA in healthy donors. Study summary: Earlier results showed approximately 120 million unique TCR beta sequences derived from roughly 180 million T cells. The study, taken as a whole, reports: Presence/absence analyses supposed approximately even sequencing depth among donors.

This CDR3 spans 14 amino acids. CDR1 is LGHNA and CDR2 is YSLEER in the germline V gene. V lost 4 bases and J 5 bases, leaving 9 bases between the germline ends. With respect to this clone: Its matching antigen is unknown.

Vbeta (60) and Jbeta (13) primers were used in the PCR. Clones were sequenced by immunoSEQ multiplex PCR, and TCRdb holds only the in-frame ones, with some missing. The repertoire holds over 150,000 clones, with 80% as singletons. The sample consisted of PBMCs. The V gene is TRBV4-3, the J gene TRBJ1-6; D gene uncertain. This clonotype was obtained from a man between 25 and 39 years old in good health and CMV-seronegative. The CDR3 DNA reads TGCGCCAGCAGCCTACAGAGAAATAATTCACCCCTCCACTTT. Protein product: CASSLQRNNSPLHF.